This is a list of T cell receptor beta chains from one sample in a study of blood T cell repertoires in COVID-19. Clones were read by immunoSEQ multiplex PCR, and TCRdb kept only the in-frame ones, dropping some. The data contain 70,000 to 80,000 clones, about four fifths of them singletons. The sample consisted of peripheral blood. All receptors come from a human donor in a cohort sampled during active COVID-19. Both conserved end residues are part of each CDR3. D genes are given only for firm matches. The size entry is marked missing in some rows and otherwise reads once, few, many or a size class.

J gene	D gene	V gene	clone size	CDR3 DNA	CDR3 protein
TRBJ1-1	.	TRBV4-1	.	TGCGCCAGCAGCACCCGACAGTTGGAGAACACTGAAGCTTTCTTT	CASSTRQLENTEAFF
TRBJ2-7	.	TRBV21-1	.	TGTGCCAGCAGCAAAGCCCTCAAGGGGTGCGAGCAGTACTTC	CASSKALKGCEQYF
TRBJ2-7	TRBD2	TRBV11-2	.	TGTGCCAGCAGCGCTAGCGGCGAGCAGTACTTC	CASSASGEQYF
TRBJ2-2	.	TRBV5-1	.	TGCGCCAGCAGCCTGACAGTTTCGGGACAAGCCGCCGGGGAGCTGTTTTTT	CASSLTVSGQAAGELFF
TRBJ1-2	TRBD1	TRBV27	.	TGTGCCAGCGGAATCTTCCTCTCCCACAGGGGAAGTGGCTACACCTTC	CASGIFLSHRGSGYTF
TRBJ2-7	.	TRBV5-4	few	TGTGCCAGCAGCTTTGGTAGAAGCGGGACACGCGAGCAGTACTTC	CASSFGRSGTREQYF
TRBJ1-1	.	TRBV18	.	TGTGCCAGCTCACCACCGGGGAGAATGAACACTGAAGCTTTCTTT	CASSPPGRMNTEAFF
TRBJ2-1	TRBD2	TRBV2	.	TGTGCCAGCAGGAGGACTAGCGGGGAGGGTGAGCAGTTCTTC	CASRRTSGEGEQFF
TRBJ2-3	.	TRBV6-6	.	TGTGGAACAAACCCACAGGGAAGCACAGATACGCAGTATTTT	CGTNPQGSTDTQYF
TRBJ1-2	.	TRBV10-3	.	TGTGCCATCAGTGAGTCTCCAGGGGTCTATGGCTACACCTTC	CAISESPGVYGYTF
TRBJ2-6	.	TRBV28	.	TGTGCCAGCAGTAGTCCGCAGGGCCGATCTTCTGGGGCCAACGTCCTGACTTTC	CASSSPQGRSSGANVLTF
TRBJ2-5	.	TRBV9	.	TGTGCCAGCAGCGTAGGGACAGCCTTGGAGACCCAGTACTTC	CASSVGTALETQYF
TRBJ1-4	TRBD1	TRBV4-2	.	TGTGCCAGCAGCCAGAAACAGGGGACTAATGAAAAACTGTTTTTT	CASSQKQGTNEKLFF
TRBJ2-7	TRBD2	TRBV4-1	.	TGCGCCAGCAGCCAAGTACTCACTAGCGCCGCCTACGAGCAGTACTTC	CASSQVLTSAAYEQYF
TRBJ1-3	TRBD1	TRBV5-1	once	TGCGCCAGCAGCTTGGTAGGGACAGGGGGCACTGGAAACACCATATATTTT	CASSLVGTGGTGNTIYF
TRBJ1-6	TRBD1	TRBV25-1	.	TGTGCCAGCAGCCGGGGACAGGGTGATTCACCCCTCCACTTT	CASSRGQGDSPLHF
TRBJ2-3	.	TRBV29-1	.	TGCAGCGTTGATGCGGGGGCCGGGGGAGATACGCAGTATTTT	CSVDAGAGGDTQYF
TRBJ2-7	TRBD2	TRBV3-1/TRBV3-2	few	TGTGCCAGCAGCCAAGGGTATCGAGCGGGAGGCTACGAGCAGTACTTC	CASSQGYRAGGYEQYF
TRBJ2-1	.	TRBV5-6	.	TGTGCCAGCGGGCTCGGGGGAAGGAGGTACAATGAGCAGTTCTTC	CASGLGGRRYNEQFF
TRBJ1-2	.	TRBV7-9	.	TGTGCCAGCAGCTTCCTAGGGGATTATGGCTACACCTTC	CASSFLGDYGYTF
TRBJ2-1	TRBD2	TRBV2	.	TGTGCCAGCAGAGGCCTTAGCGGGGTAAGGGATGAGCAGTTCTTC	CASRGLSGVRDEQFF
TRBJ2-2	TRBD2	TRBV9	.	TGTGCCAGCAGCGTAGCTGGCAGGGGGGTAGCGGGAGCGAACACCGGGGAGCTGTTTTTT	CASSVAGRGVAGANTGELFF
TRBJ2-7	TRBD2	TRBV5-4	.	TGTGCCAGCAGCTTGGGTATGGGAGGGAACGAGCAGTACTTC	CASSLGMGGNEQYF
TRBJ1-4	TRBD1	TRBV6-5	.	TGTGCCACCGGGACAGGGGGCTATACTAATGAAAAACTGTTTTTT	CATGTGGYTNEKLFF
TRBJ2-7	TRBD1	TRBV5-1	.	TGCGCCAGCAGCATAGACAGGGTAGGCGACGAGCAGTACTTC	CASSIDRVGDEQYF
TRBJ2-2	.	TRBV6-5	.	TGTGCCAGCCGAAAAACAGGGACCGGGGAGCTGTTTTTT	CASRKTGTGELFF
TRBJ1-2	.	TRBV15	.	TGTGCCACCAGCAGGGTACAGGGTAGGGGAAACTATGGCTACACCTTC	CATSRVQGRGNYGYTF
TRBJ2-3	TRBD2	TRBV6-5	.	TGTGCCAGCAGTCCCGACAGCGGGGGAGATACGCAGTATTTT	CASSPDSGGDTQYF
TRBJ1-1	.	TRBV2	.	TGTGCCAGCAGTGAAGCGCAGGGGATCGGAGCTTTCTTT	CASSEAQGIGAFF
TRBJ1-1	.	TRBV4-1	.	TGCGCCAGCAGCCAAGACTTGGGGGGGCGCCGGACTGAAGCTTTCTTT	CASSQDLGGRRTEAFF
TRBJ1-2	.	TRBV19	.	TGTGCCAGCAGGGCAGGGCGCAACTATGGCTACACCTTC	CASRAGRNYGYTF
TRBJ1-3	.	TRBV9	.	TGTGCCAGCAGCGCCGGGGGGGCGCCTGGAAACACCATATATTTT	CASSAGGAPGNTIYF
TRBJ1-6	TRBD1	TRBV5-1	once	TGCGCCAGCAGCTTGGAGGGACAGGGCGATTCACCCCTCCACTTT	CASSLEGQGDSPLHF
TRBJ1-1	TRBD1	TRBV27	.	TGTGCCAGCAGTTCCAACCGGGGACAGGGGTTGAACACTGAAGCTTTCTTT	CASSSNRGQGLNTEAFF
TRBJ2-2	TRBD1	TRBV5-1	.	TGCGCCAGCAGCAGAGGACAGGGCCAAGCCGGGGAGCTGTTTTTT	CASSRGQGQAGELFF
TRBJ2-3	TRBD2	TRBV7-9	.	TGTGCCAGCAGCCCCCCTTGGGGGAGGGCCGGCACAGATACGCAGTATTTT	CASSPPWGRAGTDTQYF
TRBJ2-7	.	TRBV5-1	.	TGCGCCAGCAGCTTGGGGGGGGACGGAGCCTACGAGCAGTACTTC	CASSLGGDGAYEQYF
TRBJ2-5	TRBD2	TRBV7-8	once	TGTGCCAGCACCTCGGGGGGGGACCAAGAGACCCAGTACTTC	CASTSGGDQETQYF
TRBJ2-3	.	TRBV12-3/TRBV12-4	.	TGTGCCAGCAGCTTCGAGAAAGATACGCAGTATTTT	CASSFEKDTQYF
TRBJ1-5	TRBD1	TRBV2	.	TGTGCCAGCACCGGGACAGTTAGCAATCAGCCCCAGCATTTT	CASTGTVSNQPQHF
TRBJ2-7	TRBD1	TRBV19	.	TGTGCCAGTAGTGCCCGGACAGGGGCGGGGGAGCAGTACTTC	CASSARTGAGEQYF